These 26 T cell receptor beta chains were sequenced from one sample in a study of T cell repertoires in cytomegalovirus infection. In TCRdb, the reads were re-called with MiXCR into one record per CDR3 protein. This table has roughly 570,000 distinct CDR3 sequences, over 35% appearing once. No antigen has been assigned to these receptors. This specimen was cultured PBMCs, taken from culture after CMV antigen stimulation. These receptors were taken from a human donor in good health (CMV status not recorded). Some clones in this sample may be carry-over from other donors' samples.

CDR3 amino acids: CASSFRINTGELFF. In DNA, the CDR3 is TGTGCCAGCAGTTTCCGGATTAACACCGGGGAGCTGTTTTTT. This chain links TRBV12-3 or TRBV12-4 with TRBJ2-2; D remains unclear. V was pared by 3 bases and J by 2 bases, with 7 bases between. The CDR3 is 14 amino acids.

The chain recombines TRBV7-2 with TRBJ2-7; D is perhaps TRBD1 (5 bases). Germline CDR1 reads SGHTA; CDR2 reads FQGNSA. V lost 10 bases and J 5 bases, leaving 21 bases between the germline ends. CDR3 length: 14 amino acids. CDR3 DNA sequence: TGTGCCACCCAAGGGGTTGAGTCGGTGGACGAGCAGTACTTC. Amino acids: CATQGVESVDEQYF. Full variable domain (missing parts from reference TRBV7-2 and TRBJ2-7): GAGVSQSPSNKVTEKGKDVELRCDPISGHTALYWYRQSLGQGLEFLIYFQGNSAPDKSGLPSDRFSAERTGGSVSTLTIQRTQQEDSAVYLCATQGVESVDEQYFGPGTRLTVT.

The rearrangement joins TRBV7-2 to TRBJ2-2; a possible D gene is TRBD2 (6 bases). The CDR3 runs to 17 residues. Germline loops: CDR1 SGHTA, CDR2 FQGNSA. With 0 bases removed from V and 5 bases from J, the gap between germline ends came to 16 bases. CDR3 loop: CASSLAWTRLETGELFF. The CDR3 coding sequence is TGTGCCAGCAGCTTAGCGTGGACGAGACTAGAAACCGGGGAGCTGTTTTTT.

The genes are TRBV7-2 and TRBJ2-5; 14 nucleotides align to TRBD2. CDR3 length equals 17 residues. J gave up 4 bases and V 5 bases, and 9 bases lay outside the gene matches. Germline V gene lookup returns CDR1 SGHTA and CDR2 FQGNSA. The CDR3: CASSPRGTSGGRETQYF. CDR3 nucleotides: TGTGCCAGCAGCCCTCGAGGGACTAGCGGGGGCAGAGAGACCCAGTACTTC. Combining the CDR3 with reference TRBV7-2 and TRBJ2-5 gives the whole variable domain GAGVSQSPSNKVTEKGKDVELRCDPISGHTALYWYRQSLGQGLEFLIYFQGNSAPDKSGLPSDRFSAERTGGSVSTLTIQRTQQEDSAVYLCASSPRGTSGGRETQYFGPGTRLLVL.

The J gene is TRBJ2-7, the V gene TRBV5-1; 9 nucleotides align to TRBD1. V shed 7 bases, J shed 3 bases, and the junction held 8 bases outside the gene matches. The CDR3 is 14 residues long. Germline CDR1 is SGHRS and CDR2 is YFSETQ. The CDR3, as DNA: TGCGCCAGCCGGGGGACAGGGAAAGGCTACGAGCAGTACTTC. Amino acids: CASRGTGKGYEQYF.

The genes are TRBV19 and TRBJ1-2; D unresolved. This CDR3 is 10 amino acids long. Trimming removed 9 bases at V and 13 bases at J, with 15 bases between. The germline gives CDR1 LNHDA, CDR2 SQIVND (reference sequence). This chain's CDR3 is CASHKSRFTF. DNA of the CDR3: TGTGCCAGCCACAAATCTCGATTCACCTTC. Supplemented by reference TRBV19 and TRBJ1-2, the full variable domain reads DGGITQSPKYLFRKEGQNVTLSCEQNLNHDAMYWYRQDPGQGLRLIYYSQIVNDFQKGDIAEGYSVSREKKESFPLTVTSAQKNPTAFYLCASHKSRFTFGSGTRLTVV.

The chain has TRBV11-2 and TRBJ1-1, with D perhaps TRBD1 (6 bases). Germline lookup yields CDR1 SGHAT and CDR2 FQNNGV. Trimming took off 5 bases at V and 1 base at J, with 11 bases between the two ends. The CDR3 is made up of 14 amino acids. The CDR3 region has the DNA TGTGCCAGCAGCCGGGGGACATGGAACACTGAAGCTTTCTTT. Amino acids: CASSRGTWNTEAFF.

The chain couples TRBV7-2 to TRBJ2-7; D remains ambiguous. The V gene lost 5 bases and the J gene lost 3 bases, with 14 bases spanning the gap. The V gene's germline CDR1 is SGHTA and CDR2 FQGNSA. CDR3 length equals 14 residues. The CDR3 DNA sequence: TGTGCCAGCAGCCGCACCCTGCGTGGCTACGAGCAGTACTTC. This translates into CASSRTLRGYEQYF.

The chain uses TRBV27 and TRBJ2-7, with D unresolved. This CDR3 region has 14 residues. The V end was cut by 5 bases, the J end by 2 bases, with 13 bases between. The V gene's germline CDR1 is MNHEY and CDR2 SMNVEV (reference sequence). The CDR3 bases are TGTGCCAGCAGTACTCACAAGAATCCCTACGAGCAGTACTTC. Amino acids: CASSTHKNPYEQYF.

V gene TRBV19 combines with J gene TRBJ1-5; 7 nucleotides align to TRBD1. After removal of 7 bases from V and 4 bases from J, the junction contained 4 bases not matched to a gene. Germline V gene data show CDR1 as LNHDA and CDR2 as SQIVND (reference sequence). The CDR3 length is 13 residues. Written as DNA, the CDR3 is TGTGCCAGTACGGGACAGACGAATCAGCCCCAGCATTTT. Amino acid sequence: CASTGQTNQPQHF. Supplemented by reference TRBV19 and TRBJ1-5, the full variable domain reads DGGITQSPKYLFRKEGQNVTLSCEQNLNHDAMYWYRQDPGQGLRLIYYSQIVNDFQKGDIAEGYSVSREKKESFPLTVTSAQKNPTAFYLCASTGQTNQPQHFGDGTRLSIL.

A few counts support this clonotype. This sequence joins TRBV7-6 and TRBJ2-2; 10 bases map to TRBD1. This CDR3 is 16 amino acids long. Germline lookup yields CDR1 SGHVS and CDR2 FNYEAQ. Trimming removed 5 bases from V and 6 bases from J; junction bases left unmatched: 9. The CDR3, as DNA: TGTGCCAGCAGCCTCGGAGGGACAGGGGTTGCCGGGGAGCTGTTTTTT. Encoded protein: CASSLGGTGVAGELFF.

The V call is TRBV12-3 or TRBV12-4, the J call TRBJ2-2; D is possibly TRBD2 (5 bases). This CDR3 region has 13 residues. The V end lost 4 bases, the J end lost 8 bases, and 11 bases lay between the germline ends. The CDR3 protein is CASSWVRTGELFF. Here the CDR3 DNA reads TGTGCCAGCAGTTGGGTTAGGACTGGGGAGCTGTTTTTT.

The gene calls are TRBV7-3 and TRBJ1-1; D might be TRBD1 (5 bases). The germline gives CDR1 SGHTA, CDR2 FQGTGA. The CDR3 covers 16 residues. V lost 5 bases, J lost 4 bases, and 20 bases lay in between. CDR3 sequence: CASSPGRSNVRTEAFF. The DNA of the CDR3 is TGTGCCAGCAGCCCGGGACGGTCCAATGTTCGCACTGAAGCTTTCTTT.

This chain uses TRBV7-2 with TRBJ2-1, with TRBD2 matching over 8 bases. The CDR3 is made up of 12 amino acids. V trimming: 5 bases; J trimming: 10 bases; junction bases outside the gene matches: 4. Per the germline V gene, CDR1 is SGHTA and CDR2 is FQGNSA. The CDR3 DNA reads as TGTGCCAGCAGCCCAATAGCGGGGGAGCAGTTCTTC. This translates into CASSPIAGEQFF.

V and J are TRBV20-1 and TRBJ2-3; D remains ambiguous. Between the trimmed V and J ends, which lost 6 bases and 5 bases, there was a span of 12 bases. The germline gives CDR1 DFQATT, CDR2 SNEGSKA (reference sequence). This CDR3 has 12 amino acids. The CDR3 loop reads CSAIPVGDTQYF. The CDR3 region has the DNA TGCAGTGCCATTCCGGTGGGAGATACGCAGTATTTT.

J is TRBJ2-1 and V is TRBV20-1, with 9 bases identical to TRBD2. Germline CDR1 reads DFQATT; CDR2 reads SNEGSKA (reference sequence). CDR3 length: 18 amino acids. V shed 1 base, J shed 1 base, and the junction held 11 bases outside the gene matches. The CDR3 loop reads CSARGLAGGLWSYNEQFF. CDR3 coding DNA: TGCAGTGCTAGAGGTCTGGCGGGGGGGCTTTGGTCCTACAATGAGCAGTTCTTC.

The chain recombines TRBV6-5 with TRBJ2-3, with D uncertain. The CDR3 has 14 residues. Germline CDR1 reads MNHEY; CDR2 reads SVGAGI. V was cut by 5 bases and J by 2 bases, with 11 bases left in between. This chain's CDR3 is CASSPAENTDTQYF. The DNA of the CDR3 is TGTGCCAGCAGTCCCGCAGAGAACACAGATACGCAGTATTTT.

This clonotype has a handful of counts. The V and J genes are TRBV12-3 or TRBV12-4 and TRBJ2-3, with no clear D. There are 14 residues in the CDR3. The ends were cut back, 6 bases at V and 4 bases at J, with 14 bases in the middle. The CDR3 DNA follows: TGTGCCAGCAGGCTAATATCGAAGCCAGATACGCAGTATTTT. This translates into CASRLISKPDTQYF.

The chain uses TRBV7-6 and TRBJ2-5, with 9 bases matching TRBD2. This CDR3 has 16 amino acids. Germline CDR1 reads SGHVS; CDR2 reads FNYEAQ. The trim removed 6 bases at V and 2 bases at J, leaving 10 bases unmatched. For the CDR3, the DNA is TGTGCCAGCAGTCCTCTTGCGGGGGGGCTGCAAGAGACCCAGTACTTC. This gives the protein CASSPLAGGLQETQYF.

The J gene is TRBJ1-2, the V gene TRBV2; 7 bases agree with TRBD1. CDR1 and CDR2 (germline): SNHLY, FYNNEI. Trimming took 6 bases from V and 6 from J; bases not matched to a gene: 13. The CDR3 runs to 15 residues. The CDR3 DNA reads TGTGCCAGCAGCACGATTTCCCGGGACAGAAATGGCTACACCTTC. Its translation is CASSTISRDRNGYTF.

The chain combines TRBV28 with TRBJ2-7; D is possibly TRBD1 (6 bases). Germline lookup yields CDR1 MDHEN and CDR2 SYDVKM. The CDR3 runs 13 residues. Trimming removed 7 bases from V and 6 bases from J, with 16 bases in between. CDR3 in amino acids: CASTRGIIGEQYF. CDR3 DNA: TGTGCCAGCACGAGGGGGATAATAGGCGAGCAGTACTTC.

This clonotype was observed a handful of times. The chain carries TRBV6-1 and TRBJ2-6; D is uncertain. The CDR3 covers 16 residues. The germline V gene encodes CDR1 MNHNS and CDR2 SASEGT. The ends were cut back, 0 bases at V and 4 bases at J, with 10 bases in the middle. In nucleotides, the CDR3 is TGTGCCAGCAGTGAAGCCGGCGACGTCGGGGCCAACGTCCTGACTTTC. Its translation: CASSEAGDVGANVLTF.

This clonotype has only a few counts. This chain links TRBV4-1 with TRBJ2-3; D is perhaps TRBD1 or TRBD2 (5 bases each). The germline V and J ends were trimmed by 0 bases and 2 bases, with 15 bases remaining between them. This CDR3 contains 17 residues. The germline V gene has CDR1 MGHRA and CDR2 YSYEKL. CDR3: CASSQDPWDRVTDTQYF. CDR3 DNA sequence: TGCGCCAGCAGCCAAGATCCTTGGGACCGGGTCACAGATACGCAGTATTTT.

The sample holds one count of this clonotype. At one of its ends the junction is not consistent with the germline gene, which may arise from a read error. The rearrangement uses TRBV4-2 and TRBJ2-1, with a possible D match to TRBD2 (6 bases). The CDR3 totals 18 residues. The germline V gene encodes CDR1 LGHNA and CDR2 YNFKEQ. The CDR3 region is CASSQVSYTSGYYNKQFF. The DNA of the CDR3 is TGTGCCAGCAGCCAAGTCAGCTATACGAGCGGGTATTACAATAAGCAGTTCTTC.

In this sample, this clonotype turned up once. The genes are TRBV12-3 or TRBV12-4 and TRBJ2-7, with D perhaps matching TRBD1 (5 bases). The CDR3 consists of 14 residues. V lost 5 bases, J lost 5 bases, and 16 bases lay in between. The CDR3 nucleotides are TGTGCCAGCAGTCCGCAGGGCCCTCAGAACGAGCAGTACTTC. It yields the protein CASSPQGPQNEQYF.

The chain uses TRBV20-1 and TRBJ1-5; TRBD1 aligns across 8 bases. Unmatched junction bases numbered 5, after V lost 5 bases and J lost 2 bases. Looked up from germline, CDR1 is DFQATT and CDR2 is SNEGSKA (reference sequence). The CDR3 length is 14 residues. CDR3 in amino acids: CSALGQGGNQPQHF. The CDR3 DNA is TGCAGTGCTCTCGGACAGGGAGGCAATCAGCCCCAGCATTTT.